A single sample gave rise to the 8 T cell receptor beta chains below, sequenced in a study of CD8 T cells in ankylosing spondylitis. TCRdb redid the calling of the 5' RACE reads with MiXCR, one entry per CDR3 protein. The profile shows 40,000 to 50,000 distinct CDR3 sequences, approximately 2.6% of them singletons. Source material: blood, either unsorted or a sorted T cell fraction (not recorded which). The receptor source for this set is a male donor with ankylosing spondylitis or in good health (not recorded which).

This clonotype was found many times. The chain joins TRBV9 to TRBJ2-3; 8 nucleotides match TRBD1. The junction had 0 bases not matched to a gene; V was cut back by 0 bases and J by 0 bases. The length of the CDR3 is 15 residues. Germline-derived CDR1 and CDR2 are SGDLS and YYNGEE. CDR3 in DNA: TGTGCCAGCAGCGTAGGGACAGGGAGCACAGATACGCAGTATTTT. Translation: CASSVGTGSTDTQYF.

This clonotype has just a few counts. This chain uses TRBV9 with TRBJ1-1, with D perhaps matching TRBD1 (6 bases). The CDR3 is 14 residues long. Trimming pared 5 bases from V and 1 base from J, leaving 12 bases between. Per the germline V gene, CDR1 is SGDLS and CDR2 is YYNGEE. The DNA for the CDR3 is TGTGCCAGCAGTAGAGGACAGACGAACACTGAAGCTTTCTTT. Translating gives CASSRGQTNTEAFF. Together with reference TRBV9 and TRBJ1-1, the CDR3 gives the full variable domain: DSGVTQTPKHLITATGQRVTLRCSPRSGDLSVYWYQQSLDQGLQFLIQYYNGEERAKGNILERFSAQQFPDLHSELNLSSLELGDSALYFCASSRGQTNTEAFFGQGTRLTVV.

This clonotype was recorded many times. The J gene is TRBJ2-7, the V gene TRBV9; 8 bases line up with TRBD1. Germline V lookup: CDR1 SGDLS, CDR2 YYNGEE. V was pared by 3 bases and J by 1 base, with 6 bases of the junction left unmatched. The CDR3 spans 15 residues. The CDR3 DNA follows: TGTGCCAGCAGCGCCGGACAGGGTCCTTCCTACGAGCAGTACTTC. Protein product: CASSAGQGPSYEQYF.

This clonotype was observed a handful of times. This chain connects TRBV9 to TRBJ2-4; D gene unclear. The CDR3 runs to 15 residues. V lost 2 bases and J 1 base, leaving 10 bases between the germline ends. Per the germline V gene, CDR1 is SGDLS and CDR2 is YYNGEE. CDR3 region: CASSVEATAKNIQYF. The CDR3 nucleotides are TGTGCCAGCAGCGTCGAGGCGACCGCCAAAAACATTCAGTACTTC.

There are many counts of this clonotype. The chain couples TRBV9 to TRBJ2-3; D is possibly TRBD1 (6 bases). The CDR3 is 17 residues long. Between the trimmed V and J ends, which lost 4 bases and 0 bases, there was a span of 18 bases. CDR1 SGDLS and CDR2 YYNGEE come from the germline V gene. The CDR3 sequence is CASSPTWTASSTDTQYF. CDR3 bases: TGTGCCAGCAGCCCTACCTGGACAGCTTCTAGCACAGATACGCAGTATTTT.

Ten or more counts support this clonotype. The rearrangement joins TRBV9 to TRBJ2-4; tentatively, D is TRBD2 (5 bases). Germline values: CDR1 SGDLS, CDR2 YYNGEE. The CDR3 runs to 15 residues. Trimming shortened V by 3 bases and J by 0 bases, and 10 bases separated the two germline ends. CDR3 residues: CASSAGGLAKNIQYF. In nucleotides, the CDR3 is TGTGCCAGCAGCGCTGGAGGATTAGCCAAAAACATTCAGTACTTC.

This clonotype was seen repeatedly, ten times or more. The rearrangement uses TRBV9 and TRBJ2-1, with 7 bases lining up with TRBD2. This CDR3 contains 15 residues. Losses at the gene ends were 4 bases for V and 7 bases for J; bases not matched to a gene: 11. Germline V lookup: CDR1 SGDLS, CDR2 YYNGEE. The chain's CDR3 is CASSLNPGGANEQFF. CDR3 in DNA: TGTGCCAGCAGCCTCAACCCGGGAGGTGCGAATGAGCAGTTCTTC.

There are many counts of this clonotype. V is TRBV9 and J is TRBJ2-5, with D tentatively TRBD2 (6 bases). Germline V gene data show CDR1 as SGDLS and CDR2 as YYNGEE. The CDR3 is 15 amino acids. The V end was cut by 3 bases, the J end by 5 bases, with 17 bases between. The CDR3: CASSDGPAGLETQYF. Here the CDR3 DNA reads TGTGCCAGCAGCGATGGGCCCGCGGGATTGGAGACCCAGTACTTC.